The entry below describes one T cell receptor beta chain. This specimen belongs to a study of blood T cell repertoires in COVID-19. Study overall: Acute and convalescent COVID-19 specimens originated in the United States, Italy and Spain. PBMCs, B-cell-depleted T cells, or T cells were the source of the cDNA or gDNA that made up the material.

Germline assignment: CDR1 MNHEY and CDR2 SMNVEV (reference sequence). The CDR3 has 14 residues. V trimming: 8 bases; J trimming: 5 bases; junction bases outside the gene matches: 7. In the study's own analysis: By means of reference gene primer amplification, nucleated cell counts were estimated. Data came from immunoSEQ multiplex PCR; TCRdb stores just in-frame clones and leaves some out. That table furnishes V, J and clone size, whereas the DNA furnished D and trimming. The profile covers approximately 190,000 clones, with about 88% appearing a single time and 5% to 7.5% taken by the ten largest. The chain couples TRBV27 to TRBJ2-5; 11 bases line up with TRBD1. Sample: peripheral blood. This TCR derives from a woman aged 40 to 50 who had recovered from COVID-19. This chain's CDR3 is CASGGQGAGETQYF. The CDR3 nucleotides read TGTGCCAGCGGCGGACAGGGGGCAGGGGAGACCCAGTACTTC.